This entry describes one TCR beta chain. The antigen it binds to is not known. Base qualities were left out, and no much larger clone turns up one base away. The sample belongs to a study of tumor and adjacent non-tumor tissue in lung cancer (dated by TCRdb to the late 2010s). For the wider study: By cancer type, the cohort comprised eleven to twelve adenocarcinoma patients, a couple of squamous cell carcinoma patients and 1 small cell lung cancer patient. For each patient, one tumor sample and one normal lung sample were taken, giving around 30 paired specimens that underwent TCRbeta CDR3 sequencing. The study compared bulk TCRbeta repertoires between lung tumor tissue and matched distant non-tumor lung tissue from over 13 lung cancer patients. In total, sequencing yielded approximately 130,000,000 productive TCRbeta reads, which works out to an average of about 3.9 million reads per sample. The roughly 15 patients were aged about 30 to 76 years, included 10 men and 5 women, and had TNM stage I to III disease.

CDR1 and CDR2 (SQVTM, ANQGSEA) derive from the germline V gene. From cysteine to phenylalanine, the CDR3 is 15 amino acids long. The DNA shown is the 45-base CDR3, in frame from base 1. Library method: multiplex PCR. Sequencer: Illumina HiSeq 2500. TCRbeta libraries were built by three rounds of nested PCR using primers (Table S4), following protocols modified from ARM-PCR. PCR products of 200-500 bp were gel-excised and purified with the QIAquick gel extraction kit before sequencing. In the source study's methods: Reads were cleaned with Trimmomatic, merged with FLASH into complete CDR3 sequences, and assigned to V(D)J germline segments with MiTCR. Clonal diversity was computed as the inverse Simpson's index with VDJtools. Productive reads were defined as in-frame sequences without a premature stop codon. TCRdb itself trimmed the public reads at Q25 with fastp, ran MiXCR and retained productive beta chains. Rows with a matching CDR3 protein are joined into one entry that keeps the most common DNA and genes. TCRdb's processing, not the authors' own work, is the source of the V and J calls. The sample contains around 71,000 distinct CDR3 sequences, 55% to 80% of them found a single time. The ten largest clonotypes hold 8% to 10% of the sample.

RNA was extracted from bulk unsorted tissue and checked for quality with a NanoDrop ND-1000 and an Agilent 2100. All donors had newly diagnosed lung cancer, had not received prior chemotherapy, and were admitted for thoracic surgery in China between August and November 2014. Anyone who had undergone radiotherapy or chemotherapy before, or who had another cancer at the same time, was left out of the study. Surgical tissue pieces of about 1-2.2 cm3 were preserved in RNAlater solution and were kept at -80 degrees C until use. The full study reports these points: In normal lung, the top 100 clones accounted for a significantly larger cumulative share of the repertoire than in tumor tissue. Significantly higher TCR diversity was found in younger patients, and higher tumor TCR diversity was associated with shorter overall and disease-free survival. Because peripheral blood was not sequenced, blood TCRbeta repertoires in the lung cancer patients of the study were not examined. Neither the sequencing platform nor unique molecular identifiers are named or mentioned anywhere in the methods. TCR diversity (inverse Simpson) was significantly higher in tumor than in normal lung tissue (around 460 vs 160, P = 0.0075, Mann-Whitney U test). The cohort had only about 16 patients, and the authors noted that larger samples and more detailed clinical data are needed.

The chain joins TRBV29-1 to TRBJ2-1; a stretch of 12 junction bases matches TRBD2. The receptor was isolated from a woman in her thirties or forties with non-small cell lung cancer. The material sequenced was lung tumor tissue. The bases read TGCAACATACCTAGCGGGAGGGCCTTTTCTTATGAGCAGTTCTTC. It translates as CNIPSGRAFSYEQFF.